This record concerns one TCR beta chain sequence. The data are from a study of cytomegalovirus exposure and HLA in healthy donors. In the study overall: Counted in an early data release were 65 million to 100 million unique TCRs from HLA-typed donors.

13 Jbeta primers and 60 Vbeta primers were used for the PCR. TCRdb keeps only in-frame clones here, not all; method: immunoSEQ multiplex PCR. The data hold some 160,000 clones, with around 80% observed a single time. The V and J ends lost 4 bases and 0 bases respectively, with 19 bases between them. Germline V gene lookup returns CDR1 SEHNR and CDR2 FQNEAQ (reference sequence). The CDR3 loop spans 18 amino acids. The chain recombines TRBV7-9 with TRBJ2-4, with TRBD2 as a possible D gene (6 bases). The source material was PBMCs. The TCR was taken from a boy younger than 10 in good health and CMV-seronegative. The CDR3: CASSYYWGVSLAKNIQYF. The CDR3 coding sequence is TGTGCCAGCAGCTATTACTGGGGGGTATCACTAGCCAAAAACATTCAGTACTTC.